Below are 22 T cell receptor beta chains sequenced from a single sample in a study of human T cells and chemical hapten exposure. A single record per CDR3 protein comes from TCRdb applying MiXCR to the RACE reads. Altogether roughly 43,000 distinct CDR3 sequences are present, 8.5% to 10% being singletons, with the ten largest covering around 14%. Time point here: patch test 2, 6 weeks after DPC sensitization. Treatment here: therapeutic diphenylcyclopropenone sensitization with weekly scalp DPC. Unfractionated whole blood was the source from which total RNA was extracted. Sequenced material: whole blood, taken in connection with sensitization to the hapten diphenylcyclopropenone (DPC). These receptors came from a woman aged 30 to 39 with alopecia areata. Some clones in this sample may be carry-over from other donors' samples.

There are a few counts of this clonotype. The chain is built from TRBV7-2 and TRBJ1-2, with TRBD1 matching over 9 bases. Germline CDR1 reads SGHTA; CDR2 reads FQGNSA. This CDR3 has 13 residues. Trimming took 3 bases from V and 6 from J; bases not matched to a gene: 2. CDR3 sequence (DNA): TGTGCCAGCAGCTTTCGGGACAGGGATGGCTACACCTTC. Translated: CASSFRDRDGYTF.

This clonotype was seen many times. CDR3 bases: TGTGCCAGTAGTATAGCGGGCATTCAGTACTTC. Its protein is CASSIAGIQYF. V and J are TRBV19 and TRBJ2-4; D not certain. Germline CDR1 and CDR2: LNHDA and SQIVND (reference sequence). CDR3 size: 11 residues. Trimming took off 1 base at V and 9 bases at J, with 4 bases between the two ends.

This clonotype was seen only a few times. V and J are TRBV20-1 and TRBJ2-7, with TRBD1 as a possible D gene (6 bases). Trimming stripped 4 bases from V and 4 bases from J, with 17 bases between. The CDR3 runs to 14 residues. Germline values: CDR1 DFQATT, CDR2 SNEGSKA (reference sequence). CDR3 DNA: TGCAGTGCTATACCGGACAGAGATGGGTACGAGCAGTACTTC. Translating gives CSAIPDRDGYEQYF.

The chain joins TRBV11-3 to TRBJ2-7; 7 nucleotides agree with TRBD2. Germline V gives CDR1 SGHNT, CDR2 YENEEA. The CDR3 extends over 13 amino acids. Trimming removed 3 bases from V and 3 bases from J; junction bases left unmatched: 2. CDR3 loop: CASSFSGHYEQYF. The CDR3 nucleotides are TGTGCCAGCAGCTTTAGCGGGCACTACGAGCAGTACTTC.

The rearrangement joins TRBV11-2 to TRBJ2-3; 10 bases are a match to TRBD2. The junction had 3 bases not matched to a gene; V was cut back by 3 bases and J by 0 bases. The CDR3 consists of 16 residues. Germline V gene lookup returns CDR1 SGHAT and CDR2 FQNNGV. This CDR3 is CASSFMTSGSTDTQYF. CDR3 DNA: TGTGCCAGCAGCTTCATGACTAGCGGGAGCACAGATACGCAGTATTTT.

This clonotype was observed a handful of times. The chain joins TRBV12-3 or TRBV12-4 to TRBJ1-1; D is uncertain. The CDR3 loop spans 14 amino acids. V was clipped by 3 bases and J by 1 base, with 9 bases between them. The CDR3 sequence: CASSLMSKNTEAFF. DNA for the CDR3: TGTGCCAGCAGTTTGATGAGCAAGAACACTGAAGCTTTCTTT.

This clonotype was recorded a few times. The chain joins TRBV27 to TRBJ1-1; 7 positions agree with TRBD1. The junction had 5 bases not matched to a gene; V was cut back by 5 bases and J by 5 bases. The CDR3 has 13 residues. Germline V gene lookup returns CDR1 MNHEY and CDR2 SMNVEV (reference sequence). CDR3 amino acids: CASSLQGLTEAFF. The CDR3 DNA reads TGTGCCAGCAGTCTACAGGGGTTAACTGAAGCTTTCTTT.

This clonotype showed up many times. The J gene is TRBJ2-3, the V gene TRBV5-4; TRBD2 matches 9 bases. The CDR3 covers 16 residues. CDR1 and CDR2 from the germline V gene are SGHNT and YYREEE (reference sequence). J gave up 0 bases and V 4 bases, and 6 bases lay outside the gene matches. The CDR3 nucleotides are TGTGCCAGCAGCATAAAAGCGGGGGGAAGCACAGATACGCAGTATTTT. Its protein product is CASSIKAGGSTDTQYF.

V and J are TRBV6-6 and TRBJ2-6, with D unresolved. V shed 3 bases and J shed 0 bases, with 9 bases lying between them. CDR1 and CDR2 (germline): MNHNY, SVGAGI (reference sequence). The CDR3 spans 16 residues. CDR3 loop: CASSYSWHSGANVLTF. The CDR3 DNA reads TGTGCCAGCAGTTATTCCTGGCACTCTGGGGCCAACGTCCTGACTTTC.

This clonotype was counted between two and nine times. The chain combines TRBV7-2 with TRBJ2-3; D may be TRBD1 or TRBD2 (6 bases each). V was pared by 5 bases and J by 6 bases, with 12 bases between. The germline V gene has CDR1 SGHTA and CDR2 FQGNSA. The CDR3 length is 13 residues. The CDR3 nucleotides read TGTGCCAGCAGCACAGGGAGGTCGGATACGCAGTATTTT. Its protein product is CASSTGRSDTQYF.

The chain employs TRBV29-1 and TRBJ2-5; weak D call: TRBD2 (6 bases). Germline V lookup: CDR1 SQVTM, CDR2 ANQGSEA. The CDR3 has 12 residues. V was clipped by 6 bases and J by 2 bases, with 10 bases between them. The CDR3 DNA reads TGCAGCGTGGGGGGACGGCAAGAGACCCAGTACTTC. Its translation is CSVGGRQETQYF.

This clonotype was detected many times. The CDR3 bases are TGTGCCAGCAGTTCACTTTTCCATAGCACAGATACGCAGTATTTT. Residues: CASSSLFHSTDTQYF. The chain joins TRBV28 to TRBJ2-3, with D uncertain. V lost 4 bases and J lost 0, with 11 bases in between. This CDR3 has 15 amino acids. Germline CDR1 reads MDHEN; CDR2 reads SYDVKM.

J is TRBJ2-3 and V is TRBV6-6; D call uncertain. Trimming pared 4 bases from V and 0 bases from J, leaving 5 bases between. Per germline, CDR1 MNHNY and CDR2 SVGAGI (reference sequence). The CDR3 runs to 13 residues. The CDR3, as DNA: TGTGCCAGCAGTTCCCCTAGCACAGATACGCAGTATTTT. Its translation: CASSSPSTDTQYF.

This clonotype was seen ten or more times. The gene calls are TRBV7-2 and TRBJ2-5; the D gene is possibly TRBD2 (5 bases). The ends were cut back, 1 base at V and 4 bases at J, with 13 bases in the middle. Germline assignment: CDR1 SGHTA and CDR2 FQGNSA. This CDR3 comprises 15 residues. Here the CDR3 reads CASSLDYAGIETQYF. In nucleotides, the CDR3 is TGTGCCAGCAGCTTAGATTACGCCGGGATAGAGACCCAGTACTTC.

CDR3 sequence (DNA): TGTGCCAGCAGCCATACGACAGGGAACACTGAAGCTTTCTTT. Protein sequence: CASSHTTGNTEAFF. The chain links TRBV3-1 to TRBJ1-1, with D maybe TRBD1 (6 bases). CDR1 is LGHDT and CDR2 is YNNKEL in the germline V gene (reference sequence). V gave up 3 bases and J gave up 1 base, with 9 bases separating them. The CDR3 runs to 14 residues.

The rearrangement joins TRBV3-1 to TRBJ2-7; no clear D. The CDR3 is 12 residues long. Trimming removed 1 base from V and 9 bases from J, with 10 bases in between. Germline CDR1 and CDR2: LGHDT and YNNKEL (reference sequence). CDR3 residues: CASSQVGTGQYF. CDR3 DNA sequence: TGTGCCAGCAGCCAAGTGGGTACCGGGCAGTACTTC.

This clonotype was seen only a few times. V is TRBV7-9 and J is TRBJ1-3, with 9 bases that match TRBD1. J lost 5 bases, V lost 5 bases, and 7 bases had no gene match. Germline V gives CDR1 SEHNR, CDR2 FQNEAQ (reference sequence). CDR3 size: 15 residues. CDR3: CASSVGGQGRNTIYF. CDR3 in DNA: TGTGCCAGCAGCGTAGGGGGACAGGGAAGAAACACCATATATTTT.

The chain has TRBV7-9 and TRBJ2-3; D uncertain. The V gene's germline CDR1 is SEHNR and CDR2 FQNEAQ (reference sequence). The CDR3 is 16 amino acids. V was clipped by 5 bases and J by 3 bases, with 18 bases between them. CDR3 sequence: CASSPPTPRVTDTQYF. CDR3 DNA sequence: TGTGCCAGCAGCCCCCCAACACCCCGGGTTACAGATACGCAGTATTTT.

This clonotype came up many times. This rearrangement joins TRBV7-9 to TRBJ2-7, with a weak D call TRBD1 (5 bases). Trimming removed 5 bases at V and 3 bases at J, with 8 bases between. This CDR3 region has 12 residues. Germline values: CDR1 SEHNR, CDR2 FQNEAQ (reference sequence). In DNA, the CDR3 is TGTGCCAGCAGCATTACAGGCTACGAGCAGTACTTC. Amino acids: CASSITGYEQYF.

The rearrangement links TRBV7-2 to TRBJ2-5; perhaps TRBD2 as D (6 bases). Trimming pared 1 base from V and 1 base from J, leaving 7 bases between. Germline V CDR1 and CDR2: SGHTA, FQGNSA. This CDR3 contains 14 residues. The CDR3 DNA sequence: TGTGCCAGCAGCTTAGGCGGGGCCCAAGAGACCCAGTACTTC. Translated, it gives CASSLGGAQETQYF.

This clonotype showed up just a few times. The V and J genes are TRBV27 and TRBJ2-5, with TRBD1 matching over 8 bases. In germline, CDR1 is MNHEY, CDR2 SMNVEV (reference sequence). The CDR3 spans 12 residues. V dropped 5 bases and J dropped 5; count of bases not matched to a gene: 1. The CDR3 bases are TGTGCCAGCAGTGACAGGGGCGAGACCCAGTACTTC. Amino acids: CASSDRGETQYF.

This chain connects TRBV20-1 to TRBJ2-7; no definite D call. The germline gives CDR1 DFQATT, CDR2 SNEGSKA (reference sequence). V was cut by 3 bases and J by 5 bases, with 5 bases left in between. The CDR3 totals 10 residues. The CDR3 sequence is CSASTHEQYF. The CDR3 nucleotides read TGCAGTGCTAGTACACACGAGCAGTACTTC.